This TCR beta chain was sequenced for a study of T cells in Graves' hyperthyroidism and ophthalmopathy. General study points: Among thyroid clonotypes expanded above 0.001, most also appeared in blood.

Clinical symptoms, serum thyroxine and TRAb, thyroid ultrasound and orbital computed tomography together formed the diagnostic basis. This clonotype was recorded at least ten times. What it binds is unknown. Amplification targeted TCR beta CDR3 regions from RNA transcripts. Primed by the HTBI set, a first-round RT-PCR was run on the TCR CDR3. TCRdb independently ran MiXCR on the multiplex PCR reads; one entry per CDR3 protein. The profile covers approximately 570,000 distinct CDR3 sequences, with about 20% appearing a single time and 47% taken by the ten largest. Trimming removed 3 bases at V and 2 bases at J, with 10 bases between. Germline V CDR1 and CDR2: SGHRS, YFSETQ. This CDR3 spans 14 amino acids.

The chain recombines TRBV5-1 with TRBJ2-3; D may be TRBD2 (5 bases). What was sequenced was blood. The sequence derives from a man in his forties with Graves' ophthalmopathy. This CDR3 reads CASSSRGFTDTQYF. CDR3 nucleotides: TGCGCCAGCAGCTCCCGCGGGTTCACAGATACGCAGTATTTT.